This TCR beta chain was recovered during a study of blood T cell repertoires in COVID-19. Study at large: Acute and convalescent COVID-19 specimens originated in the United States, Italy and Spain.

TCRdb keeps only in-frame clones here, not all; method: immunoSEQ multiplex PCR. The repertoire includes some 250,000 clones, over 65% of them detected once, and about 3.1% sits in the top ten. The CDR3 runs to 18 residues. V dropped 1 base and J dropped 5; count of bases not matched to a gene: 14. Germline-derived CDR1 and CDR2 are LNHDA and SQIVND (reference sequence). The sequence was collected from an elderly woman with acute or convalescent COVID-19. The chain couples TRBV19 to TRBJ1-2; 9 nucleotides line up with TRBD1. Sequenced input: peripheral blood. This chain's CDR3 is CASSIAVIRDRVGYGYTF. CDR3 DNA: TGTGCCAGTAGTATAGCGGTCATCCGGGACAGGGTTGGGTATGGCTACACCTTC.